The T cell receptor beta chain under discussion was sequenced for a study of CD8 T cells in Susac syndrome. Roughly 0.45 to 1 ug RNA was reverse transcribed with random hexamers. TCRdb ran MiXCR on the immunoSEQ multiplex PCR reads and lists one entry per CDR3 protein. The repertoire includes some 47,000 distinct CDR3 sequences, 80% to 95% of them detected once, and roughly 0.4% sits in the top ten. From germline, CDR1 is LNHDA and CDR2 SQIVND (reference sequence). V trimming: 0 bases; J trimming: 4 bases; junction bases outside the gene matches: 6. This CDR3 is built from 17 residues. This receptor was identified in a human donor in good health. This chain joins TRBV19 and TRBJ2-1; the match to TRBD2 covers 10 bases. The sequencing sample was made of CD8+ T cells from PBMCs. In DNA, the CDR3 is TGTGCCAGTAGTATAGAAGGACTAGCGGAGCTTTACAATGAGCAGTTCTTC. Amino acid sequence: CASSIEGLAELYNEQFF.